This T cell receptor beta chain was identified during a study of shared clonotypes between healthy human individuals. Across the whole study: CD4 naive cells filled three plates per donor, CD4 memory three, CD8 naive two and CD8 memory one.

Study outcomes and limitations: Generation probabilities of non-shared clonotypes were lower (relative to those shared by all four donors). Rarefaction showed sorted-subset sequencing was incomplete despite large depth.

Notes on this clone: Its antigen remains unidentified.

The V gene's germline CDR1 is SEHNR and CDR2 FQNEAQ (reference sequence). The CDR3 extends over 12 amino acids. Trimming removed 6 bases at V and 4 bases at J, with 8 bases between. Naive CD8 populations comprised CD45RO-negative cells positively selected for CCR7, excluding terminally differentiated effector memory CD45RA+ cells. Nashville, Tennessee was home to all donors, each a Caucasian adult. Here immunoSEQ multiplex PCR was the method, and the copy in TCRdb shows in-frame clones only, minus some. The sample yields 2 million or so clones, roughly 94% seen once. The sequenced sample consisted of naive CD8+ T cells sorted from blood. The source is a man aged 18 to 30 in good health. This rearrangement joins TRBV7-9 to TRBJ2-3, with a weak D call TRBD1 (5 bases). The CDR3 sequence: CASRQGADTQYF. The DNA of the CDR3 is TGTGCCAGCAGGCAAGGGGCAGATACGCAGTATTTT.